This is a list of T cell receptor beta chains from one sample in a study of blood T cell repertoires in COVID-19. Profiling relied on immunoSEQ multiplex PCR, and the TCRdb table lists in-frame clones only, not all of them. The sample lists approximately 70,000 clones; 79% were seen once. The sequenced sample consisted of peripheral blood. These TCRs come from a man aged 60 to 69 with active or convalescent COVID-19. The CDR3 runs from the conserved cysteine through the conserved F or W. D genes are given only for firm matches. The size field is filled for only some rows; it gives once, few, many or a size class.

V: TRBV19; size: .; J: TRBJ1-5; D: .; DNA: TGTGCCAGTAGCTGGATGCGGAATAGCAATCAGCCCCAGCATTTT; CDR3: CASSWMRNSNQPQHF
V: TRBV28; size: few; J: TRBJ1-5; D: TRBD1; DNA: TGTGCCAGCAGTTTATATCGGGACAGGGTGAATCAGCCCCAGCATTTT; CDR3: CASSLYRDRVNQPQHF
V: TRBV11-3; size: .; J: TRBJ2-3; D: TRBD2; DNA: TGTGCCAGCAGCCTCCGGACTAGCGGGGCCAGCACAGATACGCAGTATTTT; CDR3: CASSLRTSGASTDTQYF
V: TRBV2; size: .; J: TRBJ2-6; D: .; DNA: TGTGCCACACAAACGGGCTCTGGGGCCAACGTCCTGACTTTC; CDR3: CATQTGSGANVLTF
V: TRBV24-1; size: few; J: TRBJ1-4; D: TRBD1; DNA: TGTGCCACCAGTGACCCCGGGACAGGGAATGAAAAACTGTTTTTT; CDR3: CATSDPGTGNEKLFF
V: TRBV2; size: once; J: TRBJ2-3; D: TRBD2; DNA: TGTGCCAGTAACAGCGGGGGGGCAGATACGCAGTATTTT; CDR3: CASNSGGADTQYF
V: TRBV3-1/TRBV3-2; size: .; J: TRBJ1-2; D: .; DNA: TGTGCCAGCAGCCGATTTTCAGGGGATTATGGCTACACCTTC; CDR3: CASSRFSGDYGYTF
V: TRBV6-6; size: .; J: TRBJ2-2; D: TRBD1; DNA: TGTGCCAGCAGTTACGGGGACAGGGACACCGGGGAGCTGTTTTTT; CDR3: CASSYGDRDTGELFF
V: TRBV5-1; size: .; J: TRBJ2-7; D: TRBD1; DNA: TGCGCCAGCAGCTTCGGACAGGACGAGCAGTACTTC; CDR3: CASSFGQDEQYF
V: TRBV5-1; size: .; J: TRBJ2-1; D: TRBD1; DNA: TGCGCCAGCAGCTACAGTACAGGGGTCTGGTCCTACAATGAGCAGTTCTTC; CDR3: CASSYSTGVWSYNEQFF
V: TRBV18; size: few; J: TRBJ1-6; D: .; DNA: TGTGCCAGCTCACCCACAGCCACCTATTCACCCCTCCACTTT; CDR3: CASSPTATYSPLHF
V: TRBV28; size: .; J: TRBJ1-2; D: .; DNA: TGTGCCAGCAGTACCCGAGAGGGTCACTATGGCTACACCTTC; CDR3: CASSTREGHYGYTF
V: TRBV7-2; size: .; J: TRBJ1-1; D: TRBD1; DNA: TGTGCCAGCAGCTTGCCCAGGGGGAGCACTGAAGCTTTCTTT; CDR3: CASSLPRGSTEAFF